These T cell receptor beta chains were read from a single sample in a study of blood T cell repertoires in COVID-19. The protocol was immunoSEQ multiplex PCR, while the TCRdb copy is restricted to in-frame clones and leaves out a portion. The top ten hold approximately 0.8% of the sample, which has approximately 73,000 clones, roughly 80% seen once. Sequenced input: peripheral blood. These receptors were obtained from a woman in her seventies with acute or convalescent COVID-19. Each CDR3 is given with its conserved first and last residue. A D gene is named only where the DNA matches it firmly. The listing skips clone size in some rows; elsewhere it reads once, few, many or a size class.

j_call: TRBJ2-3
d_call: .
v_call: TRBV5-5
clone_size: once
cdr3_nt: TGTGCCGACGGGGGTCTTGGCACAGATACGCAGTATTTT
cdr3_aa: CADGGLGTDTQYF

j_call: TRBJ1-1
d_call: TRBD1
v_call: TRBV30
clone_size: .
cdr3_nt: TGTGCCTGGAGTGGGACAGGGGGCACTGAAGCTTTCTTT
cdr3_aa: CAWSGTGGTEAFF

j_call: TRBJ2-3
d_call: .
v_call: TRBV19
clone_size: .
cdr3_nt: TGTGCCAGTAGTTCACGGGGCACAGATACGCAGTATTTT
cdr3_aa: CASSSRGTDTQYF

j_call: TRBJ1-1
d_call: .
v_call: TRBV18
clone_size: .
cdr3_nt: TGTGCCAGCTCACCACGGGGCGCAGGTTTCATGAACACTGAAGCTTTCTTT
cdr3_aa: CASSPRGAGFMNTEAFF

j_call: TRBJ2-1
d_call: TRBD2
v_call: TRBV4-2
clone_size: .
cdr3_nt: TGTGCCAGCAGCCAAAACATAGCGGGAGGTAGGTCCTACAATGAGCAGTTCTTC
cdr3_aa: CASSQNIAGGRSYNEQFF

j_call: TRBJ1-6
d_call: .
v_call: TRBV7-2
clone_size: once
cdr3_nt: TGTGCCAGCAGCTTAGAACACAGCTCCTATAATTCACCCCTCCACTTT
cdr3_aa: CASSLEHSSYNSPLHF

j_call: TRBJ2-7
d_call: .
v_call: TRBV14
clone_size: .
cdr3_nt: TGTGCCAGCAGCCAACTACAGGGAAACGACTACGAGCAGTACTTC
cdr3_aa: CASSQLQGNDYEQYF

j_call: TRBJ2-7
d_call: TRBD2
v_call: TRBV7-2
clone_size: .
cdr3_nt: TGTGCCAGCAGCCCAGGCGGCAGCGGGATAGGGTACGAGCAGTACTTC
cdr3_aa: CASSPGGSGIGYEQYF

j_call: TRBJ2-1
d_call: .
v_call: TRBV7-9
clone_size: once
cdr3_nt: TGTGCCAGCAGCTTAGGGGCAGGAAATGAGCAGTTCTTC
cdr3_aa: CASSLGAGNEQFF

j_call: TRBJ2-7
d_call: .
v_call: TRBV9
clone_size: once
cdr3_nt: TGTGCCAGCAGCGCCCGCGGGGGCGCCTACGAGCAGTACTTC
cdr3_aa: CASSARGGAYEQYF

j_call: TRBJ1-4
d_call: .
v_call: TRBV7-2
clone_size: once
cdr3_nt: TGTGCCAGCAGCTTAGTTTCGGCGGGGGGCAGGGGTGAAAAACTGTTTTTT
cdr3_aa: CASSLVSAGGRGEKLFF

j_call: TRBJ2-7
d_call: .
v_call: TRBV4-2
clone_size: .
cdr3_nt: TGTGCCAGCAGCCAAGGGGCAGCGGTAGGGTTCGAGCAGTACTTC
cdr3_aa: CASSQGAAVGFEQYF

j_call: TRBJ2-7
d_call: .
v_call: TRBV10-3
clone_size: once
cdr3_nt: TGTGCCATCAGTGACCCGACTAGTTACGAGCAGTACTTC
cdr3_aa: CAISDPTSYEQYF